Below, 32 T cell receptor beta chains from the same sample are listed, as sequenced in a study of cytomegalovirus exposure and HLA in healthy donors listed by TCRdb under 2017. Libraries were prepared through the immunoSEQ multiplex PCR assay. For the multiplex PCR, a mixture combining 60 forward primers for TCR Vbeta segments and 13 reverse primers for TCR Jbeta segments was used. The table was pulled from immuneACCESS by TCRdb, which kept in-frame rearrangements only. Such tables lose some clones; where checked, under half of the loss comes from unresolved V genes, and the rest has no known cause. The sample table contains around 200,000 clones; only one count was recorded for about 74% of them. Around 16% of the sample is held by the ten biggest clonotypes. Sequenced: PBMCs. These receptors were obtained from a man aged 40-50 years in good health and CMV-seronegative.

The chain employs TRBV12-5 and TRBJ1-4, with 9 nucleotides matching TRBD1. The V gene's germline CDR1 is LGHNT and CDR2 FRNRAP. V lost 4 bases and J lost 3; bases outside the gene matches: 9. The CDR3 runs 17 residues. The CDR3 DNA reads TGTGCTAGTGGTTCCTTACCCTGGACAGGGGCTAATGAAAAACTGTTTTTT. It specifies CASGSLPWTGANEKLFF.

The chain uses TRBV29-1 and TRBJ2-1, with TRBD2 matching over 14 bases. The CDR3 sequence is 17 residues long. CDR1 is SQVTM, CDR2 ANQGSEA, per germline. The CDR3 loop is CSVGLAGAFPWGNEQFF. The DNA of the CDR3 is TGCAGTGTGGGACTAGCGGGAGCCTTCCCCTGGGGAAATGAGCAGTTCTTC.

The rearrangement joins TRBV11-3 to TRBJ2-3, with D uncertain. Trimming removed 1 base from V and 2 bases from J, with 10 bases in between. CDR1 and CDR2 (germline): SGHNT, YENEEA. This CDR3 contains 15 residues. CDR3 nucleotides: TGTGCCAGCAGCTTAGGTGGCCTTGTCACAGATACGCAGTATTTT. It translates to CASSLGGLVTDTQYF.

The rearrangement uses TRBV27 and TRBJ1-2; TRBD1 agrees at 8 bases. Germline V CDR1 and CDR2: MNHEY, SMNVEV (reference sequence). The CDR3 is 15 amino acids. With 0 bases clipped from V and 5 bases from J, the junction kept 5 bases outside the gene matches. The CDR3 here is CASSLSGTGTYGYTF. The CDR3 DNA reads TGTGCCAGCAGTTTATCGGGGACAGGTACTTATGGCTACACCTTC.

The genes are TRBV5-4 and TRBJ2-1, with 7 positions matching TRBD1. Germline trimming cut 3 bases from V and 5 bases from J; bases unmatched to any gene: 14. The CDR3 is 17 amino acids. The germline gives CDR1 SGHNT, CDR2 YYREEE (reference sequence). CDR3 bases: TGTGCCAGCAGCTACTTTTATGGGACAGCTCCTAACAATGAGCAGTTCTTC. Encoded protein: CASSYFYGTAPNNEQFF.

CDR3 amino acids: CASSLADRVVNSPLHF. CDR3 in DNA: TGTGCCAGCAGCTTAGCAGACAGGGTGGTTAATTCACCCCTCCACTTT. The J gene is TRBJ1-6, the V gene TRBV7-6, with 7 bases matching TRBD1. Germline V gene lookup returns CDR1 SGHVS and CDR2 FNYEAQ. V shed 0 bases and J 6 bases; nucleotides not matched to a gene: 5. The CDR3 has 16 residues. Complete variable domain (other parts from reference TRBV7-6 and TRBJ1-6): GAGVSQSPRYKVTKRGQDVALRCDPISGHVSLYWYRQALGQGPEFLTYFNYEAQQDKSGLPNDRFSAERPEGSISTLTIQRTEQRDSAMYRCASSLADRVVNSPLHFGNGTRLTVT.

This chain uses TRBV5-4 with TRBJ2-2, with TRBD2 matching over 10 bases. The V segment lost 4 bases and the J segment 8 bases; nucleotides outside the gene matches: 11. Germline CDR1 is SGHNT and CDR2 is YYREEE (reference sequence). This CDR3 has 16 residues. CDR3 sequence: CASSPLAGVGGGELFF. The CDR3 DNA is TGTGCCAGCAGCCCCCTAGCGGGAGTAGGGGGAGGGGAGCTGTTTTTT. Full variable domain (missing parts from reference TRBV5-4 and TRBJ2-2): ETGVTQSPTHLIKTRGQQVTLRCSSQSGHNTVSWYQQALGQGPQFIFQYYREEENGRGNFPPRFSGLQFPNYSSELNVNALELDDSALYLCASSPLAGVGGGELFFGEGSRLTVL.

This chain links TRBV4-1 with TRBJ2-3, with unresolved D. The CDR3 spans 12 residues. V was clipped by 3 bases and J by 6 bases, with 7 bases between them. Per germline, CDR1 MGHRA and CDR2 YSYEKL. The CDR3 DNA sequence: TGCGCCAGCAGCCACAACACGGATACGCAGTATTTT. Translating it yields CASSHNTDTQYF.

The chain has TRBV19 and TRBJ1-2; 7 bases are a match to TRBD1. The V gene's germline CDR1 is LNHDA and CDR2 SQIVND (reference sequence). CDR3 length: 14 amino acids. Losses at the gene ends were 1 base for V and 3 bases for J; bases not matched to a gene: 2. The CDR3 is CASSIGQGDYGYTF. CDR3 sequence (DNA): TGTGCCAGTAGTATAGGACAGGGAGACTATGGCTACACCTTC.

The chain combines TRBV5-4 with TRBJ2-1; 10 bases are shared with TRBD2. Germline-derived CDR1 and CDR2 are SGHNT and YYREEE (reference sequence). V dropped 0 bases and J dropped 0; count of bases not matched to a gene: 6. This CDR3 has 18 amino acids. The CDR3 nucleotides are TGTGCCAGCAGCTTGGGAATAGCGGGGGGAAGCTCCTACAATGAGCAGTTCTTC. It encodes CASSLGIAGGSSYNEQFF.

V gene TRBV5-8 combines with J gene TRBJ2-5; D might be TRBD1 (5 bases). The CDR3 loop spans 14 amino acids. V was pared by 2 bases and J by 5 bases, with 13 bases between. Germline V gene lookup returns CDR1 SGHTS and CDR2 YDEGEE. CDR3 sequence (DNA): TGTGCCAGCAGCTTCGGACATTCCAGGGAGACCCAGTACTTC. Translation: CASSFGHSRETQYF.

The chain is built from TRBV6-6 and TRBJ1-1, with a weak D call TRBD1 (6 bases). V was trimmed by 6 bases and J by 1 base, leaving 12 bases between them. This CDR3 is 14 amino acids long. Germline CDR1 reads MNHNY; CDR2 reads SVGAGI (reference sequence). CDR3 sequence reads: CASSATGWNTEAFF. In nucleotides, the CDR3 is TGTGCCAGCAGCGCCACAGGGTGGAACACTGAAGCTTTCTTT.

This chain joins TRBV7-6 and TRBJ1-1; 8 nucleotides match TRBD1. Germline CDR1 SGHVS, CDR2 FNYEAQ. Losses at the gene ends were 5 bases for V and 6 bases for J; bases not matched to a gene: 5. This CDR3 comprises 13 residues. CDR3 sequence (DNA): TGTGCCAGCAGCCTTCGGACAGGGTCTGAAGCTTTCTTT. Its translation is CASSLRTGSEAFF.

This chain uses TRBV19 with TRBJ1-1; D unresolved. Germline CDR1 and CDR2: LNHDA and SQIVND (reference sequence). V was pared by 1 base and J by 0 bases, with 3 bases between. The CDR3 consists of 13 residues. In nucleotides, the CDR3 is TGTGCCAGTAGTATAGTCATGAACACTGAAGCTTTCTTT. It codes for CASSIVMNTEAFF.

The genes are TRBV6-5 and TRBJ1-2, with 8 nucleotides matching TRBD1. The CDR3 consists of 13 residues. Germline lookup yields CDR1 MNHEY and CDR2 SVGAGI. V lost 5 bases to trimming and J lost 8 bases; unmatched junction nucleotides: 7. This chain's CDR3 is CASSRGQDGGYTF. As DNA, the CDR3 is TGTGCCAGCAGTAGGGGACAGGACGGGGGCTACACCTTC.

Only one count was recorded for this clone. CDR3 loop: CASRFPQGQGYGYTF. Here the CDR3 DNA reads TGTGCCAGCAGATTTCCTCAGGGGCAGGGCTATGGCTACACCTTC. The chain links TRBV27 to TRBJ1-2, with a possible D match to TRBD1 (6 bases). V dropped 6 bases and J dropped 4 bases, with 18 bases sitting between them. Per the germline V gene, CDR1 is MNHEY and CDR2 is SMNVEV (reference sequence). The CDR3 has 15 amino acids.

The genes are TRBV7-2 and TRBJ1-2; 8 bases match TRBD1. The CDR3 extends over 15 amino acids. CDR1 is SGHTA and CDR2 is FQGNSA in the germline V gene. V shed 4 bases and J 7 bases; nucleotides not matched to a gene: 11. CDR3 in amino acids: CASSSQTGEGFGYTF. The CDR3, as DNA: TGTGCCAGCAGCTCACAGACAGGGGAGGGCTTTGGCTACACCTTC.

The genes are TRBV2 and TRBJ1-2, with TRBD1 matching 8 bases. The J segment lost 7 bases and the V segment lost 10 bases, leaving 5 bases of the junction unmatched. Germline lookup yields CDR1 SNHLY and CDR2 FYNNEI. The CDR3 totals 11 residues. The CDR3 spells CAKQGESGYTF. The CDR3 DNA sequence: TGTGCCAAACAGGGGGAAAGTGGCTACACCTTC.

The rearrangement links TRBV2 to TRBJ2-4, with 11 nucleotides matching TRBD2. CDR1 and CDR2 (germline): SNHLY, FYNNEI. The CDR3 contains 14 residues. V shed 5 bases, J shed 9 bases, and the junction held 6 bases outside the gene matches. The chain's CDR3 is CASSLTSGSGIQYF. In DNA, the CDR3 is TGTGCCAGCAGTCTAACTAGCGGGAGTGGCATTCAGTACTTC.

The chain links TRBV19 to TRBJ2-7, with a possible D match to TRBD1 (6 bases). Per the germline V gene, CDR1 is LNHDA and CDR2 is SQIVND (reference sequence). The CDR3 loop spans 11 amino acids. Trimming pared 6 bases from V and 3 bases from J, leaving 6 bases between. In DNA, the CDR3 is TGTGCCAGTAGCAGGGGCTACGAGCAGTACTTC. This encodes CASSRGYEQYF.

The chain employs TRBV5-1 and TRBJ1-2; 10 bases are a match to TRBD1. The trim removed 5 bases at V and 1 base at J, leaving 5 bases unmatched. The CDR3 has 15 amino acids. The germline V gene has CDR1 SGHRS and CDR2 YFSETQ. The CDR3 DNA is TGCGCCAGCAGTTCCGGGACAGGGGTTAACTATGGCTACACCTTC. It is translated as CASSSGTGVNYGYTF.

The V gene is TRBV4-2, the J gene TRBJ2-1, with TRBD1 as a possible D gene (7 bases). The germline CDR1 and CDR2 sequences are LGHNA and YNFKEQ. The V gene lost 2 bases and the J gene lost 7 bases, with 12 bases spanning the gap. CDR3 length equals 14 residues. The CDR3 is CASSQPTGRNEQFF. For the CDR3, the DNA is TGTGCCAGCAGCCAACCGACAGGGAGGAATGAGCAGTTCTTC.

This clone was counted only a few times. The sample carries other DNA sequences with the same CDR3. The CDR3 protein is CASSIAGGSYEQYF. Here the CDR3 DNA reads TGTGCCAGTAGTATAGCGGGAGGTTCCTACGAGCAGTACTTC. The chain uses TRBV19 and TRBJ2-7; 7 positions match TRBD2. Germline V gene data show CDR1 as LNHDA and CDR2 as SQIVND (reference sequence). The CDR3 runs 14 residues. J was trimmed by 1 base and V by 1 base; bases with no gene match: 1.

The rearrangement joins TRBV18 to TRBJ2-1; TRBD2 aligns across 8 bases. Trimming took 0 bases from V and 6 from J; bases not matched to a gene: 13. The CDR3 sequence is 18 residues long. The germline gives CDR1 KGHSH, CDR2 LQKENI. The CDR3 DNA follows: TGTGCCAGCTCACCACCTTCCATTAGCGGGGTTTGGGGCAATGAGCAGTTCTTC. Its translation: CASSPPSISGVWGNEQFF.

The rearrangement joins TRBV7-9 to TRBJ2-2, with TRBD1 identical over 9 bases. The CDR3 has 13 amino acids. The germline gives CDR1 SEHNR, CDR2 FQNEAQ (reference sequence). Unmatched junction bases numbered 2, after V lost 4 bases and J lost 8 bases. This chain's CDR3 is CASSSGTGGELFF. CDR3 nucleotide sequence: TGTGCCAGCAGCTCCGGGACAGGGGGGGAGCTGTTTTTT.

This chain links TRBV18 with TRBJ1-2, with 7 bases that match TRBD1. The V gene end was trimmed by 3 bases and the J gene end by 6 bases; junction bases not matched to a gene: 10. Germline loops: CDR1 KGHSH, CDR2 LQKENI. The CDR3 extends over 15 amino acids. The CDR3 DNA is TGTGCCAGCTCACCTCCGGGACAGAAATTGGATGGCTACACCTTC. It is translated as CASSPPGQKLDGYTF. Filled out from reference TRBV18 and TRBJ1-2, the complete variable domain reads NAGVMQNPRHLVRRRGQEARLRCSPMKGHSHVYWYRQLPEEGLKFMVYLQKENIIDESGMPKERFSAEFPKEGPSILRIQQVVRGDSAAYFCASSPPGQKLDGYTFGSGTRLTVV.

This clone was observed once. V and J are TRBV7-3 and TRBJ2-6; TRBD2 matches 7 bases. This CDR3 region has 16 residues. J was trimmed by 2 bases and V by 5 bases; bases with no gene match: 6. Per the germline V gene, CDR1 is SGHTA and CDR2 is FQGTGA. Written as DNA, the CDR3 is TGTGCCAGCAGCCCCCACCGGGGGGCTGGGGCCAACGTCCTGACTTTC. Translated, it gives CASSPHRGAGANVLTF.

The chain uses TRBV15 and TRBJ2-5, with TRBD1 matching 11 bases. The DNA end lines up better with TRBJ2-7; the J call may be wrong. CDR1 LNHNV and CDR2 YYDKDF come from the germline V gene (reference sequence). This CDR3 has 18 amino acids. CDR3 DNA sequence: TGTGCCACCAGCAGGGAGATCTGGGGGACAGGGGGAAGATACGAGCAGTACTTC. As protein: CATSREIWGTGGRYEQYF.

The CDR3 bases are TGTGCCAGCAGCTTGGCATACTTAGGGGAGCTGTTTTTT. This translates into CASSLAYLGELFF. The J gene is TRBJ2-2, the V gene TRBV5-5; D call uncertain. V was cut by 0 bases and J by 8 bases, with 8 bases left in between. CDR1 is SGHKS and CDR2 is YYEKEE in the germline V gene (reference sequence). The CDR3 consists of 13 residues.

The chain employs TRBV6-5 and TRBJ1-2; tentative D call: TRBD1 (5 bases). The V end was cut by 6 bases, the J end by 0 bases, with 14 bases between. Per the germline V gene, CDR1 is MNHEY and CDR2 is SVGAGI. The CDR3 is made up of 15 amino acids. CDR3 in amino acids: CASSERGRTNYGYTF. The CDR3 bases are TGTGCCAGCAGCGAAAGGGGAAGAACTAACTATGGCTACACCTTC.

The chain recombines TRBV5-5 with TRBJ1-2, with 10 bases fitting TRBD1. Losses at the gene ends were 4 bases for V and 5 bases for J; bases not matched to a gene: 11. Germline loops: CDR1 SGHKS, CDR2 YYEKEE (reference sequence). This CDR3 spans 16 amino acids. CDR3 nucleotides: TGTGCCAGCAGCCCTTCGGGACAGGGGTCTTATTATGGCTACACCTTC. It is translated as CASSPSGQGSYYGYTF.

The CDR3 is CASSDDSTGELFF. The CDR3 bases are TGTGCCAGCAGCGACGACAGCACCGGGGAGCTGTTTTTT. J is TRBJ2-2 and V is TRBV9, with D maybe TRBD1 (5 bases). Deletions cut 3 bases from V and 4 bases from J, with 7 bases between. The CDR3 length is 13 residues. Germline CDR1 SGDLS, CDR2 YYNGEE.